These 10 T cell receptor beta chains were all obtained from the same sample, sequenced in a study of post-analysis software for immune sequencing data. Unique molecular identifiers tagged the TCR beta cDNA libraries. TCRdb re-analysed the PCR reads in MiXCR, keeping a single row per CDR3 protein. Of 700,000 to 800,000 distinct CDR3 sequences in the sample, less than 35% are singletons; the top ten hold under 0.7%. No antigens are known for them. Broader study findings: The study found TRBV5-6, TRBV5-1 and TRBV20-1 among four to six TRBV segments more frequent in patients than controls.

The source material was blood. These receptors were obtained from a girl aged 10 to 17 with multiple sclerosis.

In this sample, this clonotype turned up a few times. V is TRBV6-1 and J is TRBJ2-1; 9 bases fit TRBD1. The V and J ends lost 0 bases and 5 bases, in that order; junction bases with no gene match: 11. There are 18 residues in the CDR3. Germline assignment: CDR1 MNHNS and CDR2 SASEGT. CDR3 amino acids: CASSEAFGGQGYHNEQFF. CDR3 DNA: TGTGCCAGCAGTGAAGCGTTTGGGGGACAGGGCTACCACAATGAGCAGTTCTTC.

This chain joins TRBV28 and TRBJ2-5, with D perhaps TRBD1 (6 bases). The CDR3 sequence is 15 residues long. V was clipped by 2 bases and J by 5 bases, with 15 bases between them. Per germline, CDR1 MDHEN and CDR2 SYDVKM. This CDR3 is CASSLGQRAVETQYF. The CDR3 DNA follows: TGTGCCAGCAGTTTAGGACAGAGGGCGGTGGAGACCCAGTACTTC.

This clonotype came up a few times. The chain employs TRBV28 and TRBJ2-3, with TRBD1 matching over 8 bases. CDR3 size: 13 residues. From germline, CDR1 is MDHEN and CDR2 SYDVKM. This chain's CDR3 is CDTQGVEADTQYF. CDR3 DNA: TGTGACACACAGGGGGTGGAAGCAGATACGCAGTATTTT. Complete variable domain (other parts from reference TRBV28 and TRBJ2-3): DVKVTQSSRYLVKRTGEKVFLECVQDMDHENMFWYRQDPGLGLRLIYFSYDVKMKEKGDIPEGYSVSREKKERFSLILESASTNQTSMYLCDTQGVEADTQYFGPGTRLTVL.

Ten or more counts support this clonotype. V usage is TRBV20-1 and J usage is TRBJ1-5, with TRBD1 identical over 8 bases. The CDR3 runs to 16 residues. Losses at the gene ends were 5 bases for V and 2 bases for J; bases not matched to a gene: 11. The germline CDR1 and CDR2 sequences are DFQATT and SNEGSKA (reference sequence). The CDR3, as DNA: TGCAGTGCTCCGACCAACAGGGGGTCGGGCAATCAGCCCCAGCATTTT. Amino acid sequence: CSAPTNRGSGNQPQHF.

This sequence joins TRBV15 and TRBJ2-1; 12 bases agree with TRBD1. The length of the CDR3 is 15 residues. Germline lookup yields CDR1 LNHNV and CDR2 YYDKDF (reference sequence). V gave up 0 bases and J gave up 8 bases; unmatched junction bases: 2. The CDR3 DNA sequence: TGTGCCACCAGCAGAGATGGGACAGGGGGCGATGAGCAGTTCTTC. The encoded protein is CATSRDGTGGDEQFF.

There are a few counts of this clonotype. The V gene is TRBV7-2, the J gene TRBJ1-2, with 7 bases aligning to TRBD1. This CDR3 has 12 amino acids. Germline V gene data show CDR1 as SGHTA and CDR2 as FQGNSA. Trimming removed 3 bases from V and 7 bases from J; junction bases left unmatched: 2. The CDR3 DNA follows: TGTGCCAGCAGCTTTTCAGGGGGTGGCTACACCTTC. This encodes CASSFSGGGYTF.

This clonotype came up a few times. The chain combines TRBV20-1 with TRBJ2-3; 10 bases fit TRBD2. The J segment lost 5 bases and the V segment lost 3 bases, leaving 11 bases of the junction unmatched. Germline V gives CDR1 DFQATT, CDR2 SNEGSKA (reference sequence). CDR3 length: 16 amino acids. The CDR3 loop is CSASGPSGSSLDTQYF. The CDR3 nucleotides are TGCAGTGCTAGTGGCCCTAGCGGGAGTTCATTAGATACGCAGTATTTT.

The chain joins TRBV28 to TRBJ2-1; D is unresolved. The CDR3 contains 15 residues. V shed 5 bases and J shed 1 base, with 12 bases lying between them. Germline V gene lookup returns CDR1 MDHEN and CDR2 SYDVKM. The CDR3 DNA follows: TGTGCCAGCAGTGCCAGCTATAGGTCCTACAATGAGCAGTTCTTC. Its protein product is CASSASYRSYNEQFF.

This clonotype was seen more than once but under ten times. V is TRBV18 and J is TRBJ2-5, with no clear D. This CDR3 is built from 13 residues. Germline-derived CDR1 and CDR2 are KGHSH and LQKENI. V was shortened by 3 bases and J by 5 bases, with 10 bases between the two germline ends. For the CDR3, the DNA is TGTGCCAGCTCACCCCAAAGTGCGGAGACCCAGTACTTC. Amino acid sequence: CASSPQSAETQYF.

This chain joins TRBV2 and TRBJ2-2; a weak D match, TRBD1 (5 bases). Trimming took off 5 bases at V and 0 bases at J, with 13 bases between the two ends. The CDR3 contains 16 residues. Germline V gene sequence: CDR1 SNHLY, CDR2 FYNNEI. Written as DNA, the CDR3 is TGTGCCAGCAGTTACCACAGGACCGCGAACACCGGGGAGCTGTTTTTT. It specifies CASSYHRTANTGELFF.